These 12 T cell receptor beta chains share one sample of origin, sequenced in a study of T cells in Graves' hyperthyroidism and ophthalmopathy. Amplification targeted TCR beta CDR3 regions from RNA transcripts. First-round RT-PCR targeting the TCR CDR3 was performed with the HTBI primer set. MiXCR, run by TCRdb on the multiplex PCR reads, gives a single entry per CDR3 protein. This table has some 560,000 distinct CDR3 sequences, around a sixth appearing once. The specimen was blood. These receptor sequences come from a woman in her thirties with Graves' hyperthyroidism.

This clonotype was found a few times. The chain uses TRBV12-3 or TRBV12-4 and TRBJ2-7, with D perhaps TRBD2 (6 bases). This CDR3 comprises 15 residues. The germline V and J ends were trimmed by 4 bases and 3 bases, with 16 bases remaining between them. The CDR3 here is CASSSRTIRVYEQYF. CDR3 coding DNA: TGTGCCAGCAGTTCAAGGACTATCCGAGTCTACGAGCAGTACTTC.

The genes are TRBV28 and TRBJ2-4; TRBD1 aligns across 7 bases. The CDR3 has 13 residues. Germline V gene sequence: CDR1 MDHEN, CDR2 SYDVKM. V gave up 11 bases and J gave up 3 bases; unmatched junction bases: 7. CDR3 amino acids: CASIDRVKNIQYF. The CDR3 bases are TGTGCCTCAATTGACAGGGTCAAAAACATTCAGTACTTC.

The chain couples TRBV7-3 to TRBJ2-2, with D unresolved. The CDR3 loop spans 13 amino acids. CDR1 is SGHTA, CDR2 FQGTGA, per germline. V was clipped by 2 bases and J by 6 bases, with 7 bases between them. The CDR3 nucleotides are TGTGCCAGCAGCTTAGACCGACCCGGGGAGCTGTTTTTT. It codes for CASSLDRPGELFF.

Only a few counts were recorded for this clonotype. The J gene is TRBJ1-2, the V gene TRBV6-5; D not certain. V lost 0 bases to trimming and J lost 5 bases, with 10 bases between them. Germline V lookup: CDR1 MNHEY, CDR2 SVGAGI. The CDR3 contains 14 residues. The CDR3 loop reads CASSYSNRDYGYTF. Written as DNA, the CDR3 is TGTGCCAGCAGTTACTCGAACAGAGATTATGGCTACACCTTC.

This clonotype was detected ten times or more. The CDR3 loop reads CASSSYPSLLNNEQFF. The CDR3 DNA reads TGTGCCAGCAGCTCCTACCCCTCACTGCTAAACAATGAGCAGTTCTTC. The gene calls are TRBV7-9 and TRBJ2-1; D gene uncertain. CDR3 length: 16 residues. Germline values: CDR1 SEHNR, CDR2 FQNEAQ (reference sequence). Trimming took off 4 bases at V and 5 bases at J, with 18 bases between the two ends.

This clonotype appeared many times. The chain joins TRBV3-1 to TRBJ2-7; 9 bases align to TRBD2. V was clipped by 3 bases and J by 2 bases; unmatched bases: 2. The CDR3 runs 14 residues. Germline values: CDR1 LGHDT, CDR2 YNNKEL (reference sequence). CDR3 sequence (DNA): TGTGCCAGCAGCCAGTCTAGCGGGGCCTACGAGCAGTACTTC. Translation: CASSQSSGAYEQYF.

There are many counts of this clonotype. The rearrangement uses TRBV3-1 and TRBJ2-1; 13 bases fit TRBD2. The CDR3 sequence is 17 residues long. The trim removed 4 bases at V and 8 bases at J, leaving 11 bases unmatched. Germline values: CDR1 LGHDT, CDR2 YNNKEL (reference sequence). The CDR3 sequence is CASSLWGTSGTVDEQFF. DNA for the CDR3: TGTGCCAGCAGCCTTTGGGGGACTAGCGGGACGGTTGATGAGCAGTTCTTC.

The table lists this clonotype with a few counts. The CDR3 DNA follows: TGTGCCATCAGTGTAACAGGGGGCGATAGCAATCAGCCCCAGCATTTT. Translating it yields CAISVTGGDSNQPQHF. J is TRBJ1-5 and V is TRBV10-3, with 9 nucleotides matching TRBD1. Germline V CDR1 and CDR2: ENHRY, SYGVKD. J gave up 0 bases and V 4 bases, and 4 bases lay outside the gene matches. This CDR3 is 16 amino acids long.

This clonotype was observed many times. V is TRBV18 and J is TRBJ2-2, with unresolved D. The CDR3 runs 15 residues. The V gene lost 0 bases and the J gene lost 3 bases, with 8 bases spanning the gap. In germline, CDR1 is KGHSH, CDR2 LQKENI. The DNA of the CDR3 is TGTGCCAGCTCACCACCGGGCCCTTACACCGGGGAGCTGTTTTTT. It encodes CASSPPGPYTGELFF.

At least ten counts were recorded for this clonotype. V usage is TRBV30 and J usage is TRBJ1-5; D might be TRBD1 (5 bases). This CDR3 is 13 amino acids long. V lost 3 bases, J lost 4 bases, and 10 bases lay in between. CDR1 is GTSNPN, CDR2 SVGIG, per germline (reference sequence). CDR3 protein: CAWSLQGNQPQHF. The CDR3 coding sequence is TGTGCCTGGAGCTTGCAGGGAAATCAGCCCCAGCATTTT.

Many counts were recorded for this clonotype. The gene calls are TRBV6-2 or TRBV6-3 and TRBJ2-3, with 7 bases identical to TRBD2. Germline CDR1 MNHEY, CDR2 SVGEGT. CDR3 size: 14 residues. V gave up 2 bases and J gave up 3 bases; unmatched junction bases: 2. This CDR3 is CASSYAGVTDTQYF. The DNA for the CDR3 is TGTGCCAGCAGTTACGCGGGAGTGACAGATACGCAGTATTTT.

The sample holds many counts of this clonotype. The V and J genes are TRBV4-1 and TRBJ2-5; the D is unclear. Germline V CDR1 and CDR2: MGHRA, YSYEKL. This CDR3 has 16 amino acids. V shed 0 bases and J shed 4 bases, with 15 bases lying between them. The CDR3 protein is CASSQDKAALGETQYF. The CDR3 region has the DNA TGCGCCAGCAGCCAAGATAAGGCAGCATTAGGAGAGACCCAGTACTTC.